The clone carrying this TCR beta chain is medium-sized in the sample. As to time point: patch test 1, 2 weeks after DPC sensitization. Treatment indicated: therapeutic diphenylcyclopropenone sensitization with weekly scalp DPC. This CDR3 has 12 residues. Trimming stripped 7 bases from V and 7 bases from J, with 11 bases between. CDR1 and CDR2 (germline): SNHLY, FYNNEI. The data are from a study of human T cells and chemical hapten exposure. TCRdb re-called the RACE reads with MiXCR, one entry per CDR3 protein. This sample has 13,000 to 15,000 distinct CDR3 sequences, with 16% found just once. The receptor comes from a woman aged 25-40 years with alopecia areata. Some clones in this sample may be carry-over from other donors' samples. The rearrangement joins TRBV2 to TRBJ2-4; D might be TRBD1 (5 bases). Material: whole blood, obtained in connection with sensitization to the hapten diphenylcyclopropenone (DPC). For the CDR3, the DNA is TGTGCCAGCATCGTGGGGCCTAACATTCAGTACTTC. Encoded protein: CASIVGPNIQYF.